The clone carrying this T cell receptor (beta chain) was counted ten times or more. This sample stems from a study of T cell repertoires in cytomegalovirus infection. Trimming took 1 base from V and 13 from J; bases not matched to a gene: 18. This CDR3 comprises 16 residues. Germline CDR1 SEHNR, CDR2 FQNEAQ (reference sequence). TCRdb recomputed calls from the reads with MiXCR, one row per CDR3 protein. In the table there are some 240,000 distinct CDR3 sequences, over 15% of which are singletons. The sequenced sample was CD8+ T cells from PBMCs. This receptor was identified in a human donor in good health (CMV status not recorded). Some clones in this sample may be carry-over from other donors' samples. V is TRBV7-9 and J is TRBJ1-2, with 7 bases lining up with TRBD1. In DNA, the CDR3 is TGTGCCAGCAGCTTAGGTCCAATTACCGGGACAGAATATGGCACCTTC. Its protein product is CASSLGPITGTEYGTF. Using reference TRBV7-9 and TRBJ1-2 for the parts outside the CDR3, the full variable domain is DTGVSQNPRHKITKRGQNVTFRCDPISEHNRLYWYRQTLGQGPEFLTYFQNEAQLEKSRLLSDRFSAERPKGSFSTLEIQRTEQGDSAMYLCASSLGPITGTEYGTFGSGTRLTVV.